This T cell receptor beta chain was sequenced for a study of blood T cell repertoires in COVID-19. Background on the study: Sources were T cells, B-cell-depleted T cells, or PBMCs; the material itself was cDNA or gDNA.

The junction had 11 bases not matched to a gene; V was cut back by 5 bases and J by 8 bases. This CDR3 spans 15 amino acids. Germline V lookup: CDR1 SGHTA, CDR2 FQGTGA. Per the study methods: Reference gene primer amplification in the assay estimated nucleated cell counts. Produced via immunoSEQ multiplex PCR; TCRdb's table is partial and in-frame only. V, J and clone size derive from that table, while D and trimming were established from the DNA sequence. Counted here are 95,000 to 120,000 clones, about 87% occurring once; the ten biggest clones make up approximately 4.5%. This TCR was recovered from a woman aged 50 to 65 with acute or convalescent COVID-19. J is TRBJ2-3 and V is TRBV7-3; 9 bases agree with TRBD1. The source material was peripheral blood. CDR3 nucleotide sequence: TGTGCCAGCAGCCCCACGGGACAGGGAAGCGGTACGCAGTATTTT. The encoded protein is CASSPTGQGSGTQYF.